The entry that follows covers one TCR beta chain sequence. Its matching antigen is unknown. The method was immunoSEQ multiplex PCR; TCRdb's version includes in-frame clones alone and lacks a portion of them. The sample shows about 110,000 clones, around 91% of them seen only once. The CDR3 runs to 14 residues. Germline V lookup: CDR1 LNHDA, CDR2 SQIVND (reference sequence). The J segment lost 3 bases and the V segment lost 9 bases, leaving 7 bases of the junction unmatched. Unstimulated regulatory T cells (CD4+CD25+CD127-), CD4+CD25- non-regulatory cells, CD4 and CD8 cells were FACS-sorted from thawed PBMCs. This sample stems from a study of Tregs in tolerant kidney transplant recipients. General study findings and limits: Antigen-driven expansion was suggested because donor-specific Tregs expanded more than all Tregs in tolerant patients.

This receptor was obtained from a human donor who received a combined kidney and bone marrow transplant. The specimen comprised CD4+ T cells from blood, sampled before the transplant. The rearrangement uses TRBV19 and TRBJ1-5; 8 nucleotides agree with TRBD1. The CDR3 here is CASVDRAINQPQHF. DNA for the CDR3: TGTGCCAGCGTGGACAGGGCCATCAATCAGCCCCAGCATTTT.